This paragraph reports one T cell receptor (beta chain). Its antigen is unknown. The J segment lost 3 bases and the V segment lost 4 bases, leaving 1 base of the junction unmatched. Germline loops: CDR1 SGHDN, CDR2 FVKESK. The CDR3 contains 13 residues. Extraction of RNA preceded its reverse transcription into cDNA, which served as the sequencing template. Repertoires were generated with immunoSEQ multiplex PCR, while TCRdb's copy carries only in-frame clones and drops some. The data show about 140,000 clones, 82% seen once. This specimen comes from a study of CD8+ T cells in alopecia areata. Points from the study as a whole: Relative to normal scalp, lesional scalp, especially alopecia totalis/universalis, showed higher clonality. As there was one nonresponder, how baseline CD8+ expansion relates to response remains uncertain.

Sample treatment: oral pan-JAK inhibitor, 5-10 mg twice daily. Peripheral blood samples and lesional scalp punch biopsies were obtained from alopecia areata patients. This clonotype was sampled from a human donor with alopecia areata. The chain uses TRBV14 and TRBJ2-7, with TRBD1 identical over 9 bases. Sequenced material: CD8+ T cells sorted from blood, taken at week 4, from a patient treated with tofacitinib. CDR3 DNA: TGTGCCAGCAGCCCGGGACAGGGCTACGAGCAGTACTTC. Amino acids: CASSPGQGYEQYF.